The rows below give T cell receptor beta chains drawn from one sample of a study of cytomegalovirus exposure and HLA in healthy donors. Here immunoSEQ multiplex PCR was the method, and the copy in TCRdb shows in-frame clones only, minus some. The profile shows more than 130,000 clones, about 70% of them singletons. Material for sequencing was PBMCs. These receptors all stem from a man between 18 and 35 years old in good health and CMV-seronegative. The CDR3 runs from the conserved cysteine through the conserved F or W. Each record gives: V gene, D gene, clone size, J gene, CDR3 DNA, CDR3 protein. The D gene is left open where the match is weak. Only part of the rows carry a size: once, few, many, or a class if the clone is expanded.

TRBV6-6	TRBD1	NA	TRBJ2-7	TGTGCCAGCAGTTACGCCCGGGACAGCTACGAGCAGTACTTC	CASSYARDSYEQYF
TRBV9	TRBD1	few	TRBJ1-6	TGTGCCAGCAGCGAGCACCGGGACAGGGTCTGGGATTCCTCACCCCTCCACTTT	CASSEHRDRVWDSSPLHF
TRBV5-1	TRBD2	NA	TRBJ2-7	TGCGCCAGCAGCCATTTGGGAGGGCACGAGCAGTACTTC	CASSHLGGHEQYF
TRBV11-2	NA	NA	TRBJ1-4	TGTGCCAGCAGCTTAGATAGCCGTGGGAAACTGTTTTTT	CASSLDSRGKLFF
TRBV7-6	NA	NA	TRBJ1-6	TGTGCCAGCAGCTTAGGGCCGGGAATCAGTTCACCCCTCCACTTT	CASSLGPGISSPLHF
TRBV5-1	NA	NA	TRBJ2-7	TGCGCCAGCAGCTTGCAGGGTTTCTACGAGCAGTACTTC	CASSLQGFYEQYF
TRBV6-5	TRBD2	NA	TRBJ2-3	TGTGCCAGCAGTTCTAGCGGGGGGCCGAGACTGTGCTTT	CASSSSGGPRLCF
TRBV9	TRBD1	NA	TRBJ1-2	TGTGCCAGCACCCGTGGGTTATTTGGGGACAGCTATGGCTACACCTTC	CASTRGLFGDSYGYTF
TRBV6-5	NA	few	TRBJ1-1	TGTGCCAGCAGTTTATGGGGAGTCTCTGAAGCTTTCTTT	CASSLWGVSEAFF
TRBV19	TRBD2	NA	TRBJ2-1	TGTGCCAGTAGTATTCTAGCGGGAGGTTACGATGAGCAGTTCTTC	CASSILAGGYDEQFF
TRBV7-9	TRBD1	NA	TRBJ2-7	TGTTCCAGCAGCTTAAGTGGGACAGGGGTCGAGCAGTACTTC	CSSSLSGTGVEQYF
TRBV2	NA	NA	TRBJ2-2	TGTGCCAGCAGGAACGAGATCGGCGGGGAGCTGTTTTTT	CASRNEIGGELFF
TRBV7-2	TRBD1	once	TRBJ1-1	TGTGCCAGCAGCTCAACCGGACAGGGGAACACTGAAGCTTTCTTT	CASSSTGQGNTEAFF
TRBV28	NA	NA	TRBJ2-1	TGTGCCAGCAGTTCCGTGGGAGTCGCCTACAATGAGCAGTTCTTC	CASSSVGVAYNEQFF
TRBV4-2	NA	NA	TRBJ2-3	TGTGCCAGCAGCCAAGTCAGCGGCGACACAGATACGCAGTATTTT	CASSQVSGDTDTQYF
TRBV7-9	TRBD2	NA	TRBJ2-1	TGTGCCAGCAGCGACTGGACTAGCAACAATGAGCAGTTCTTC	CASSDWTSNNEQFF
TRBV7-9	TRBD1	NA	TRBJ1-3	TGTGCCAGCAGCTTAGAGACAGGGGGTAGAGGTCCTGGAAACACCATATATTTT	CASSLETGGRGPGNTIYF
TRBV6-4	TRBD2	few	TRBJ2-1	TGTGCCAGCAGTGACTCGATGAGCGGGGGGGGCTACAATGAGCAGTTCTTC	CASSDSMSGGGYNEQFF
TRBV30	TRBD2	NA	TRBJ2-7	TGTGCCTGGAAGTGGGGGGGATACGAGCAGTACTTC	CAWKWGGYEQYF
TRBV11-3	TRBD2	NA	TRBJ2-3	TGTGCCAGCAGCCCGACTAGCGGGGGACTCACAGATACGCAGTATTTT	CASSPTSGGLTDTQYF
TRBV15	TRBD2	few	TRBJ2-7	TGTGCCACCAGCAGAGATATAGCGGGACTCTACGAGCAGTACTTC	CATSRDIAGLYEQYF
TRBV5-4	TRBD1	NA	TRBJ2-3	TGTGCCAGCAGCTTTGGACAGGGGACAGATACGCAGTATTTT	CASSFGQGTDTQYF
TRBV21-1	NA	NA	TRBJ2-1	TGTGCCAGCCGTTTCGGGACTAAACGGAATGAGCAGTTCTTC	CASRFGTKRNEQFF
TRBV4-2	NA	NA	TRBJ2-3	TGTGCCAGCAGCCAAGTAGCGGTAACAGATACGCAGTATTTT	CASSQVAVTDTQYF
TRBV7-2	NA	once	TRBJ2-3	TGTGCCAGCAGCTTAGGGCCAAGGGGGGGCTTAAGCACAGATACGCAGTATTTT	CASSLGPRGGLSTDTQYF
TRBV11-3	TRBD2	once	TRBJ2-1	TGTGCCAGCAGCTTAATGAGGACTAGCGGCAATGAGCAGTTCTTC	CASSLMRTSGNEQFF
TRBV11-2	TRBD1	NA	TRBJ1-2	TGTGCCAGCAGCCCCCGGGACAGGGATAATGGCTACACCTTC	CASSPRDRDNGYTF
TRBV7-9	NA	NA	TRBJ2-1	TGTGCCAGCAGCTTAGCGGAGGGACAGAGATACAATGCGCAGTTCTTC	CASSLAEGQRYNAQFF
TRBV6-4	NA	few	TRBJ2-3	TGTGCCAGCAGTGATCGAGCGGGCTCAGATACGCAGTATTTT	CASSDRAGSDTQYF
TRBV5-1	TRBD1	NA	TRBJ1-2	TGCGCCAGCAGCTTGGGAAGGACAGGGGAAGGCTACATCTTC	CASSLGRTGEGYIF
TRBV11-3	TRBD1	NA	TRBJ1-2	TGTGCCAGCAGCCGGGACAGCCGCTTATTCTATGGCTACACCTTC	CASSRDSRLFYGYTF
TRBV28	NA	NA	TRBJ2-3	TGTGCCAGCAGATCACAGGTTAGCACAGATACGCAGTATTTT	CASRSQVSTDTQYF
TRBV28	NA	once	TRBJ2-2	TGTGCCAGCAGTTTACCCCCGGGCACCGGGGAGCTGTTTTTT	CASSLPPGTGELFF
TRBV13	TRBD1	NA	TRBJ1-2	TGTGCCAGCAGCCTGGGGACAGAAGATGGCTACACCTTC	CASSLGTEDGYTF
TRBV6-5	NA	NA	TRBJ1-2	TGTGCCAGCAGTTACTTAGAGACACGACGGCACTATGGCTACACCTTC	CASSYLETRRHYGYTF
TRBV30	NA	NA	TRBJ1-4	TGTGCCTGGAGCCGAGGAGAAAAACTGTTTTTT	CAWSRGEKLFF
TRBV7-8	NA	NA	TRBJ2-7	TGTGCCAGCAGCTTAGCGCTTTCCTACGAGCAGTACTTC	CASSLALSYEQYF
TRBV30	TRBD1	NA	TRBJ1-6	TGTGCCTGGAGTGTCGGGACAGGGTATTTTACCTATAATTCCCCCCTCCACTTT	CAWSVGTGYFTYNSPLHF
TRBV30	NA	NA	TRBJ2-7	TGTGCCTGGAGTGTACTAGGGTTCGAGCAGTACTTC	CAWSVLGFEQYF
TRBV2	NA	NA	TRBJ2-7	TGTGCCAGCAGTGACAGGGAAATCTACGAGCAGTACTTC	CASSDREIYEQYF